A single sample gave rise to the 8 T cell receptor beta chains below, sequenced in a study of T cell repertoires in cytomegalovirus infection. Which antigens these TCRs recognize remains unknown. In TCRdb, the reads were re-called with MiXCR into one record per CDR3 protein. Among 100,000 to 150,000 distinct CDR3 sequences, about 32% were seen once, and the ten largest hold 58%. This specimen was CD8+ T cells from cultured PBMCs, taken from culture after CMV antigen stimulation. The origin of the receptors is a human donor in good health (CMV status not recorded). Some clones in this sample may be carry-over from other donors' samples.

This clonotype was picked up a small number of times. The V and J genes are TRBV12-5 and TRBJ1-1; tentative D call: TRBD1 (5 bases). The germline V and J ends were trimmed by 1 base and 6 bases, with 6 bases remaining between them. This CDR3 is built from 12 residues. CDR1 LGHNT and CDR2 FRNRAP come from the germline V gene. In nucleotides, the CDR3 is TGTGCTAGTGGTTTGGAAGGGGCTGAAGCTTTCTTT. Translating it yields CASGLEGAEAFF.

The rearrangement joins TRBV7-4 to TRBJ1-1; 8 nucleotides align to TRBD1. The CDR3 length is 15 residues. V dropped 2 bases and J dropped 3; count of bases not matched to a gene: 5. CDR1 is SGHVT, CDR2 SQSDAQ, per germline. CDR3 coding DNA: TGTGCCAGCAGCTTACTGGACAGGGCGGACACTGAAGCTTTCTTT. It encodes CASSLLDRADTEAFF.

This clonotype was observed a handful of times. The CDR3 here is CASSLVPSGGASEQYF. CDR3 DNA sequence: TGTGCCAGCAGCTTAGTTCCTAGCGGGGGAGCAAGCGAGCAGTACTTC. The rearrangement uses TRBV7-8 and TRBJ2-7; 10 bases match TRBD2. The CDR3 totals 16 residues. Trimming at V came to 1 base and at J to 6 bases, leaving 9 bases not matched to a gene. Germline CDR1 SGHVS, CDR2 FQNEAQ.

The rearrangement links TRBV11-2 to TRBJ2-1; D is unclear. There are 12 residues in the CDR3. V lost 2 bases and J lost 6, with 5 bases in between. Germline lookup yields CDR1 SGHAT and CDR2 FQNNGV. The CDR3 DNA reads TGTGCCAGCAGCTTAAGGCGCAATGAGCAGTTCTTC. It codes for CASSLRRNEQFF.

The rearrangement links TRBV5-1 to TRBJ2-3; 8 positions match TRBD1. CDR1 is SGHRS and CDR2 is YFSETQ in the germline V gene. J lost 4 bases, V lost 2 bases, and 12 bases had no gene match. This CDR3 is built from 17 residues. The CDR3 nucleotides are TGCGCCAGCAGCTTCTTTCCCGCCCAGGGGGCCGCAGATACGCAGTATTTT. This gives the protein CASSFFPAQGAADTQYF.

This clonotype has a handful of counts. This rearrangement joins TRBV10-3 to TRBJ2-1, with TRBD1 matching over 7 bases. CDR1 and CDR2 (germline): ENHRY, SYGVKD. The CDR3 consists of 15 residues. After removal of 7 bases from V and 5 bases from J, the junction contained 11 bases not matched to a gene. The CDR3 bases are TGTGCCATCAAACGTTTGGACAGGCGGGACAATGAGCAGTTCTTC. It codes for CAIKRLDRRDNEQFF.

This clonotype was recorded a few times. The chain uses TRBV2 and TRBJ2-7; D is unresolved. Per germline, CDR1 SNHLY and CDR2 FYNNEI. V lost 6 bases and J 3 bases, leaving 12 bases between the germline ends. This CDR3 spans 13 amino acids. CDR3 protein: CASSQVPGYEQYF. CDR3 nucleotides: TGTGCCAGCAGCCAAGTCCCTGGCTACGAGCAGTACTTC.

The chain couples TRBV19 to TRBJ1-5; D is uncertain. Trimming took 6 bases from V and 3 from J, leaving 15 bases between them. CDR1 is LNHDA and CDR2 is SQIVND in the germline V gene (reference sequence). The CDR3 is 15 amino acids. The CDR3 nucleotides are TGTGCCAGTAGGAAGGGTTTTAGTTCCAATCAGCCCCAGCATTTT. Translating gives CASRKGFSSNQPQHF.